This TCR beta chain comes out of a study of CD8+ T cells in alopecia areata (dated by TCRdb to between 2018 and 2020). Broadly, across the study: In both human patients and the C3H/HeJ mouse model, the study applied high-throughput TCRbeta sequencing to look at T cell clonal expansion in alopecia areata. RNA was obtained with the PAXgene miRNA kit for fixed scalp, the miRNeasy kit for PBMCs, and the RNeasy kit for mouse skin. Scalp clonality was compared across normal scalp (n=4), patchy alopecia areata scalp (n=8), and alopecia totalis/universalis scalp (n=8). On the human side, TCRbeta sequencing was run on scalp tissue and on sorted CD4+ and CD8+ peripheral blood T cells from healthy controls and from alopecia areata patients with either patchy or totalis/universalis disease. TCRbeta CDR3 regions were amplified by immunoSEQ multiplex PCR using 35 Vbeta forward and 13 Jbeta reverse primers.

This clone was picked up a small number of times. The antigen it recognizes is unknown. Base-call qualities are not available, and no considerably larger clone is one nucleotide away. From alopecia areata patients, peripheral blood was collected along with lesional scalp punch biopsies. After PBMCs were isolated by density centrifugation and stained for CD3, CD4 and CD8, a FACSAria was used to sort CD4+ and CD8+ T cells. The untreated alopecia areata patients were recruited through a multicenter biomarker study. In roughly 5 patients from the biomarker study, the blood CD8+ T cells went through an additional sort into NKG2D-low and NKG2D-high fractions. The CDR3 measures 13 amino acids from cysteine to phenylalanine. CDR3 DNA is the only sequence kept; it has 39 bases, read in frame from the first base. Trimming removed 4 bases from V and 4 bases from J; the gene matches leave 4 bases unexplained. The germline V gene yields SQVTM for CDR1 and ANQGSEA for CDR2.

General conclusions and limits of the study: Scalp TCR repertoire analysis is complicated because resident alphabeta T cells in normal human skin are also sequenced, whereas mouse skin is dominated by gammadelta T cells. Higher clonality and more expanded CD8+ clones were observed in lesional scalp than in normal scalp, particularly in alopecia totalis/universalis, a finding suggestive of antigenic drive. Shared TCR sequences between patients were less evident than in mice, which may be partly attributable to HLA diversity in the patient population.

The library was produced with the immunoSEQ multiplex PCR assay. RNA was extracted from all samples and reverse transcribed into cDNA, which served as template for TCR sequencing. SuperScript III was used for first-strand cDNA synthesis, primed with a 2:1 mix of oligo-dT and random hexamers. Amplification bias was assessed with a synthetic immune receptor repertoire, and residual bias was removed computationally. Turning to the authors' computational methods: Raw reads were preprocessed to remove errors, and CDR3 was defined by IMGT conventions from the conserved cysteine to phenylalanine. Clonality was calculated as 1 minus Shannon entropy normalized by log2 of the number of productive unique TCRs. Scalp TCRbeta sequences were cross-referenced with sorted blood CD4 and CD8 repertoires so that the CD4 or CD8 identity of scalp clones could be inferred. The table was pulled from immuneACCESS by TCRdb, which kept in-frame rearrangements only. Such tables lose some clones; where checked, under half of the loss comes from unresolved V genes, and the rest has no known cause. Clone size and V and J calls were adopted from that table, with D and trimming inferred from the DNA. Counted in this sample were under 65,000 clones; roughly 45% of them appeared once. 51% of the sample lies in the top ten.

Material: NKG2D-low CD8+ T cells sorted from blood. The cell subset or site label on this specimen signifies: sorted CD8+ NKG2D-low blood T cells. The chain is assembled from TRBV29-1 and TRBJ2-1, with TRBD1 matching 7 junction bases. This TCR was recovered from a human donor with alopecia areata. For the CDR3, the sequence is CSVGGGAYNEQFF. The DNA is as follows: TGCAGCGTTGGAGGGGGCGCGTACAATGAGCAGTTCTTC.